This T cell receptor beta chain is from a study of T-cell memory formation after mild COVID-19. TCRdb processed the 5' RACE reads anew with MiXCR; each CDR3 protein has one entry. The table records tens of thousands of distinct CDR3 sequences, around a quarter of them present only once. Study-wide findings and caveats: Contracting CD8+ clones were enriched in EMRA, CD4+ mainly in CM and EM.

Germline V gene sequence: CDR1 SEHNR, CDR2 FQNEAQ (reference sequence). This CDR3 has 12 residues. Trimming removed 6 bases at V and 3 bases at J, with 8 bases between. Comments on this clonotype: What it recognizes is unknown.

Material for sequencing was PBMCs or a T cell subset sorted from them (not recorded which). The genes are TRBV7-9 and TRBJ1-2, with D unclear. The clonotype was recovered from a man aged 18 to 35 who had mild COVID-19 (a few samples of this study predate the infection). Cell type and time point are not known. The CDR3 is CASRGGDYGYTF. CDR3 sequence (DNA): TGTGCCAGCAGGGGAGGTGACTATGGCTACACCTTC.